This is a list of T cell receptor beta chains from one sample in a study of blood T cell repertoires in COVID-19. Here immunoSEQ multiplex PCR was the method, and the copy in TCRdb shows in-frame clones only, minus some. The sample shows 250,000 to 350,000 clones, around 91% of them seen only once. Sequenced sample: PBMCs or T cells enriched from blood (not recorded which). The receptor set was obtained from a young woman with acute COVID-19. Both conserved end residues are part of each CDR3. D genes are given only for firm matches. Only part of the rows carry a size: once, few, many, or a class if the clone is expanded.

j_call: TRBJ2-2
d_call: TRBD2
clone_size: few
v_call: TRBV5-1
cdr3_aa: CASSLGASGAANTGELFF
cdr3_nt: TGCGCCAGCAGCTTGGGGGCTAGCGGAGCCGCGAACACCGGGGAGCTGTTTTTT

j_call: TRBJ2-7
d_call: TRBD1
clone_size: -
v_call: TRBV4-1
cdr3_aa: CASSQDRGYEQYF
cdr3_nt: TGCGCCAGCAGCCAGGACAGGGGCTACGAGCAGTACTTC

j_call: TRBJ2-7
d_call: TRBD2
clone_size: -
v_call: TRBV6-5
cdr3_aa: CASSYSSGASYEQYF
cdr3_nt: TGTGCCAGCAGTTACTCTAGCGGGGCATCCTACGAGCAGTACTTC

j_call: TRBJ2-3
d_call: -
clone_size: -
v_call: TRBV7-9
cdr3_aa: CASSFSEVFSPTDTQYF
cdr3_nt: TGTGCCAGCAGCTTCAGTGAGGTCTTCTCCCCCACAGATACGCAGTATTTT

j_call: TRBJ2-1
d_call: TRBD2
clone_size: -
v_call: TRBV28
cdr3_aa: CASSRTSGSYNEQFF
cdr3_nt: TGTGCCAGCAGCCGTACTAGCGGGTCCTACAATGAGCAGTTCTTC

j_call: TRBJ1-2
d_call: TRBD1
clone_size: -
v_call: TRBV28
cdr3_aa: CASSSGGTYGYTF
cdr3_nt: TGTGCCAGCAGTTCAGGGGGCACCTATGGCTACACCTTC

j_call: TRBJ2-3
d_call: -
clone_size: -
v_call: TRBV4-2
cdr3_aa: CASSRSGTDTQYF
cdr3_nt: TGTGCCAGCAGCCGTAGCGGCACAGATACGCAGTATTTT

j_call: TRBJ1-3
d_call: -
clone_size: -
v_call: TRBV6-5
cdr3_aa: CASSSRRGPGNTIYF
cdr3_nt: TGTGCCAGCAGTTCGCGACGAGGGCCTGGAAACACCATATATTTT

j_call: TRBJ1-1
d_call: TRBD1
clone_size: -
v_call: TRBV7-9
cdr3_aa: CASSPGTGVPNTEAFF
cdr3_nt: TGTGCCAGCAGCCCCGGGACAGGAGTACCGAACACTGAAGCTTTCTTT

j_call: TRBJ2-3
d_call: -
clone_size: -
v_call: TRBV2
cdr3_aa: CATAADTQYF
cdr3_nt: TGTGCCACCGCGGCAGATACGCAGTATTTT

j_call: TRBJ2-3
d_call: -
clone_size: once
v_call: TRBV27
cdr3_aa: CASSLQTSTDTQYF
cdr3_nt: TGTGCCAGCAGTTTACAGACAAGCACAGATACGCAGTATTTT

j_call: TRBJ2-3
d_call: TRBD2
clone_size: -
v_call: TRBV7-9
cdr3_aa: CASSQTLAGGPTDTQYF
cdr3_nt: TGTGCCAGCAGCCAGACACTAGCGGGAGGGCCCACAGATACGCAGTATTTT

j_call: TRBJ2-7
d_call: TRBD1
clone_size: -
v_call: TRBV10-3
cdr3_aa: CATSEGGKYEQYF
cdr3_nt: TGTGCCACCTCCGAAGGGGGCAAGTACGAGCAGTACTTC

j_call: TRBJ2-7
d_call: TRBD2
clone_size: -
v_call: TRBV28
cdr3_aa: CASNLAGGSGEQYF
cdr3_nt: TGTGCCAGCAACCTAGCGGGAGGCTCCGGGGAGCAGTACTTC

j_call: TRBJ2-7
d_call: -
clone_size: -
v_call: TRBV5-4
cdr3_aa: CASSADNYEQYF
cdr3_nt: TGTGCCAGCAGCGCTGACAACTACGAGCAGTACTTC

j_call: TRBJ2-1
d_call: TRBD2
clone_size: once
v_call: TRBV9
cdr3_aa: CASSVVLAGANEQFF
cdr3_nt: TGTGCCAGCAGCGTAGTGCTAGCGGGAGCGAATGAGCAGTTCTTC

j_call: TRBJ2-1
d_call: TRBD1
clone_size: -
v_call: TRBV4-1
cdr3_aa: CASSQGDRANEQFF
cdr3_nt: TGCGCCAGCAGCCAAGGGGACAGGGCCAATGAGCAGTTCTTC

j_call: TRBJ2-7
d_call: -
clone_size: -
v_call: TRBV21-1
cdr3_aa: CASSKALGDSYEQYF
cdr3_nt: TGTGCCAGCAGCAAAGCCCTAGGGGACTCCTACGAGCAGTACTTC

j_call: TRBJ2-2
d_call: -
clone_size: -
v_call: TRBV6-5
cdr3_aa: CASRQYTGELFF
cdr3_nt: TGTGCCAGCAGGCAGTACACCGGGGAGCTGTTTTTT

j_call: TRBJ2-3
d_call: TRBD1
clone_size: -
v_call: TRBV2
cdr3_aa: CASRDRGSGTDTQYF
cdr3_nt: TGTGCCAGCAGGGACAGGGGTTCGGGCACAGATACGCAGTATTTT

j_call: TRBJ1-5
d_call: -
clone_size: -
v_call: TRBV9
cdr3_aa: CASSSGDSGQPQHF
cdr3_nt: TGTGCCAGCAGCTCCGGGGACTCGGGTCAGCCCCAGCATTTT

j_call: TRBJ2-7
d_call: TRBD2
clone_size: once
v_call: TRBV10-3
cdr3_aa: CAITAGNVYEQYF
cdr3_nt: TGTGCCATCACAGCGGGGAATGTTTACGAGCAGTACTTC